The 30 T cell receptor beta chains below were found in one sample sequenced in a study of response to subunit inactivated influenza vaccine. TCRdb re-called the RT-PCR reads with MiXCR, one entry per CDR3 protein. Of 500,000 to 600,000 distinct CDR3 sequences in the sample, around 8% were seen once. The specimen was PBMCs from blood, collected less than 30 months after vaccination. The origin of the receptors is a man between 50 and 69 years old who received an inactivated influenza vaccine.

This clonotype was observed a handful of times. The V gene is TRBV12-3 or TRBV12-4, the J gene TRBJ2-1, with D possibly TRBD1 on 5 matching bases. The ends were cut back, 9 bases at V and 1 base at J, with 19 bases in the middle. The CDR3 runs 16 residues. The CDR3 spells CASRGGRQESYNEQFF. Here the CDR3 DNA reads TGTGCCAGTAGGGGTGGGCGGCAAGAATCCTACAATGAGCAGTTCTTC.

The chain joins TRBV4-3 to TRBJ1-5; D ambiguous. The CDR3 spans 15 residues. V shed 1 base and J shed 3 bases, with 10 bases lying between them. Germline V gene data show CDR1 as LGHNA and CDR2 as YSLEER. CDR3 loop: CASSQGQGANQPQHF. The CDR3 DNA is TGCGCCAGCAGCCAAGGGCAAGGAGCCAATCAGCCCCAGCATTTT.

This clonotype has more than one count but fewer than ten. Written as DNA, the CDR3 is TGTGCCACCAGCAGAGACTTACAGGGGGAGACCCAGTACTTC. It codes for CATSRDLQGETQYF. The chain employs TRBV15 and TRBJ2-5, with 7 bases identical to TRBD1. The V segment lost 0 bases and the J segment 5 bases; nucleotides outside the gene matches: 3. The germline CDR1 and CDR2 sequences are LNHNV and YYDKDF (reference sequence). The length of the CDR3 is 14 residues.

This clonotype was recorded many times. The chain has TRBV7-2 and TRBJ2-1, with TRBD2 matching over 12 bases. This CDR3 spans 14 amino acids. Germline trimming cut 3 bases from V and 13 bases from J; bases unmatched to any gene: 7. CDR1 and CDR2 from the germline V gene are SGHTA and FQGNSA. CDR3 sequence (DNA): TGTGCCAGCAGCTTCCGACTAGCGGGGGCCTACCAGTTCTTC. Encoded protein: CASSFRLAGAYQFF.

This clonotype was recorded a few times. V and J are TRBV11-2 and TRBJ1-1; D is perhaps TRBD1 (5 bases). CDR3 length: 15 amino acids. Trimming removed 6 bases at V and 6 bases at J, with 20 bases between. The germline V gene has CDR1 SGHAT and CDR2 FQNNGV. CDR3 bases: TGTGCCAGCAGGGATTTGAGGTGGGGCAGCTCTGAAGCTTTCTTT. Its translation is CASRDLRWGSSEAFF.

This clonotype came up a few times. This sequence joins TRBV11-2 and TRBJ2-4; weak D call: TRBD2 (6 bases). Trimming cost V 2 bases and J 6 bases, with 11 bases left between them. The CDR3 has 14 amino acids. CDR1 and CDR2 (germline): SGHAT, FQNNGV. The DNA for the CDR3 is TGTGCCAGCAGCTTAAGCGGGTCAGGAAACATTCAGTACTTC. It translates to CASSLSGSGNIQYF.

This clonotype was seen a few times. The V gene is TRBV7-8, the J gene TRBJ2-1, with 7 bases lining up with TRBD1. Germline V lookup: CDR1 SGHVS, CDR2 FQNEAQ. V shed 0 bases and J 5 bases; nucleotides not matched to a gene: 7. This CDR3 has 16 residues. CDR3 amino acids: CASSLAGTARNNEQFF. CDR3 nucleotides: TGTGCCAGCAGCTTAGCCGGGACAGCTAGAAACAATGAGCAGTTCTTC.

The chain is built from TRBV7-9 and TRBJ2-2; D gene ambiguous. Germline CDR1 SEHNR, CDR2 FQNEAQ (reference sequence). The CDR3 has 10 amino acids. With 3 bases removed from V and 9 bases from J, the gap between germline ends came to 2 bases. The CDR3 DNA reads TGTGCCAGCAGCTTGAGGGAGCTGTTTTTT. Translating gives CASSLRELFF. The full variable domain, completed using reference TRBV7-9 and TRBJ2-2, is DTGVSQNPRHKITKRGQNVTFRCDPISEHNRLYWYRQTLGQGPEFLTYFQNEAQLEKSRLLSDRFSAERPKGSFSTLEIQRTEQGDSAMYLCASSLRELFFGEGSRLTVL.

This clonotype was counted between two and nine times. The chain couples TRBV2 to TRBJ2-7; D remains ambiguous. The germline V and J ends were trimmed by 7 bases and 3 bases, with 13 bases remaining between them. Germline V gene data show CDR1 as SNHLY and CDR2 as FYNNEI. This CDR3 has 13 amino acids. Here the CDR3 reads CASKKDGRYEQYF. CDR3 DNA sequence: TGTGCCAGCAAGAAGGACGGCCGCTACGAGCAGTACTTC.

The sample holds many counts of this clonotype. The chain recombines TRBV28 with TRBJ2-2; D gene ambiguous. CDR1 and CDR2 from the germline V gene are MDHEN and SYDVKM. This CDR3 is 13 amino acids long. Trimming removed 5 bases from V and 3 bases from J, with 7 bases in between. The CDR3, as DNA: TGTGCCAGCAGTAAAATATACACCGGGGAGCTGTTTTTT. This translates into CASSKIYTGELFF.

This clonotype has only a few counts. One junction end disagrees with the germline gene, perhaps due to a read error. The chain is built from TRBV28 and TRBJ2-7; tentative D call: TRBD1 (6 bases). CDR1 and CDR2 (germline): MDHEN, SYDVKM. CDR3 length equals 12 residues. CDR3 bases: TGTGCCGGCAGCATGGACAGCTACGAGCAGTACTTC. It encodes CAGSMDSYEQYF.

In its sample, this clonotype was seen many times. The gene calls are TRBV11-2 and TRBJ2-3, with 11 nucleotides matching TRBD1. V lost 5 bases to trimming and J lost 0 bases; unmatched junction nucleotides: 4. The CDR3 is 16 amino acids. Germline assignment: CDR1 SGHAT and CDR2 FQNNGV. The CDR3 DNA reads TGTGCCAGCAGCCCCGGACAGGGGGCGAGCACAGATACGCAGTATTTT. Amino acids: CASSPGQGASTDTQYF.

This clonotype was counted ten times or more. V usage is TRBV11-2 and J usage is TRBJ1-2; unclear D gene. Trimming cost V 4 bases and J 4 bases, with 7 bases left between them. The germline CDR1 and CDR2 sequences are SGHAT and FQNNGV. CDR3 length: 12 residues. CDR3 in DNA: TGTGCCAGCAGCTCGGAAAGCTATGGCTACACCTTC. It codes for CASSSESYGYTF.

The chain joins TRBV28 to TRBJ2-5; 9 bases line up with TRBD1. V shed 6 bases and J 5 bases; nucleotides not matched to a gene: 10. Germline V gene lookup returns CDR1 MDHEN and CDR2 SYDVKM. The CDR3 has 15 residues. CDR3 nucleotide sequence: TGTGCCAGCAGCACTGGGACAGGGATGGCTGAGACCCAGTACTTC. This encodes CASSTGTGMAETQYF.

This clonotype has more than one count but fewer than ten. The V call is TRBV2, the J call TRBJ2-3; D is undetermined. Trimming removed 6 bases at V and 5 bases at J, with 15 bases between. Germline V gene lookup returns CDR1 SNHLY and CDR2 FYNNEI. The length of the CDR3 is 14 residues. The CDR3 nucleotides are TGTGCCAGCAGCCTTGAGGCGGTCCGAGATACGCAGTATTTT. Translated, it gives CASSLEAVRDTQYF.

This clonotype showed up many times. The chain uses TRBV4-3 and TRBJ2-7, with TRBD1 identical over 7 bases. Germline lookup yields CDR1 LGHNA and CDR2 YSLEER. The CDR3 totals 14 residues. The V and J ends lost 0 bases and 11 bases, in that order; junction bases with no gene match: 10. This CDR3 reads CASSQDAGTASEYF. The DNA of the CDR3 is TGCGCCAGCAGCCAAGATGCTGGGACAGCCAGCGAGTACTTC.

This clonotype has a count of ten or more. The chain joins TRBV20-1 to TRBJ1-2; 9 nucleotides align to TRBD1. V shed 5 bases and J 7 bases; nucleotides not matched to a gene: 8. The CDR3 loop spans 13 amino acids. CDR1 DFQATT and CDR2 SNEGSKA come from the germline V gene (reference sequence). The CDR3 DNA reads TGCAGTGCTTCTCCGGGACAGGGATCTGGCTACACCTTC. Its translation: CSASPGQGSGYTF.

This clonotype appeared a few times. The V call is TRBV2, the J call TRBJ2-3, with 9 nucleotides matching TRBD1. With V trimmed by 3 bases and J by 3 bases, 10 bases remained unmatched. The germline V gene encodes CDR1 SNHLY and CDR2 FYNNEI. The CDR3 length is 17 residues. The CDR3 bases are TGTGCCAGCAGTGATATTAAGGGGACAGGGTTTACAGATACGCAGTATTTT. Its protein product is CASSDIKGTGFTDTQYF.

The table lists this clonotype with a few counts. This chain uses TRBV21-1 with TRBJ2-3. TRBV21-1 is shown as a pseudogene. The CDR3 totals 14 residues. The CDR3 bases are TGTGCCAGCAGCGAAGACAGCTACACAGATACGCAGTATTTT. Translated, it gives CASSEDSYTDTQYF.

CDR3: CASSFRAGGYNEQFF. The DNA of the CDR3 is TGTGCCAGCAGTTTTAGAGCGGGAGGCTACAATGAGCAGTTCTTC. The chain employs TRBV6-2 or TRBV6-3 and TRBJ2-1; 9 bases map to TRBD2. CDR1 and CDR2 from the germline V gene are MNHEY and SVGEGT. V shed 4 bases and J 3 bases; nucleotides not matched to a gene: 4. The length of the CDR3 is 15 residues.

This clonotype was seen at least ten times. CDR3 nucleotides: TGCGCCAGCAGCCGGGGACTAGCGGGGAAATCGTACCAAGAGACCCAGTACTTC. Its protein product is CASSRGLAGKSYQETQYF. The rearrangement uses TRBV5-1 and TRBJ2-5; 13 bases are a match to TRBD2. Germline assignment: CDR1 SGHRS and CDR2 YFSETQ. Germline trimming cut 4 bases from V and 0 bases from J; bases unmatched to any gene: 9. The CDR3 spans 18 residues. The entire variable domain, with the rest obtained from reference TRBV5-1 and TRBJ2-5, is as follows: KAGVTQTPRYLIKTRGQQVTLSCSPISGHRSVSWYQQTPGQGLQFLFEYFSETQRNKGNFPGRFSGRQFSNSRSEMNVSTLELGDSALYLCASSRGLAGKSYQETQYFGPGTRLLVL.

In the case of this clonotype: One junction end does not reproduce the germline sequence, and a read error may be involved. V is TRBV20-1 and J is TRBJ1-1; D is ambiguous. The CDR3 loop spans 12 amino acids. Germline assignment: CDR1 DFQATT and CDR2 SNEGSKA (reference sequence). CDR3 loop: CSATDGRTEVFF. DNA of the CDR3: TGCAGTGCTACGGACGGACGCACTGAAGTTTTCTTT.

The gene calls are TRBV7-2 and TRBJ2-5; D might be TRBD1 (6 bases). Trimming removed 2 bases at V and 5 bases at J, with 15 bases between. This CDR3 has 15 amino acids. Germline CDR1 is SGHTA and CDR2 is FQGNSA. The CDR3: CASSLTTGTQETQYF. The CDR3 region has the DNA TGTGCCAGCAGCTTAACAACCGGGACACAGGAGACCCAGTACTTC.

This clonotype was counted a few times. Here the CDR3 DNA reads TGTGCCAGCAGCCAAGAGGTGGCGCTGACCACTGAAGCTTTCTTT. Translating it yields CASSQEVALTTEAFF. V gene TRBV3-1 combines with J gene TRBJ1-1; D unresolved. The V gene lost 0 bases and the J gene lost 4 bases, with 12 bases spanning the gap. Germline CDR1 LGHDT, CDR2 YNNKEL (reference sequence). This CDR3 comprises 15 residues.

This clonotype was counted many times. The chain carries TRBV28 and TRBJ1-2, with D perhaps TRBD1 (5 bases). V was cut by 3 bases and J by 4 bases, with 12 bases left in between. CDR1 and CDR2 (germline): MDHEN, SYDVKM. The CDR3 length is 14 residues. CDR3 in amino acids: CASSFLDGGYGYTF. The DNA of the CDR3 is TGTGCCAGCAGTTTCCTGGACGGGGGCTATGGCTACACCTTC.

This rearrangement joins TRBV20-1 to TRBJ2-3, with 7 bases matching TRBD1. CDR1 is DFQATT and CDR2 is SNEGSKA in the germline V gene (reference sequence). Trimming at V came to 0 bases and at J to 4 bases, leaving 1 base not matched to a gene. This CDR3 region has 13 residues. CDR3 loop: CSARETGPDTQYF. CDR3 in DNA: TGCAGTGCTAGAGAGACAGGGCCAGATACGCAGTATTTT.

There are many counts of this clonotype. This sequence joins TRBV5-1 and TRBJ2-3; the D is unclear. This CDR3 has 17 residues. Germline CDR1 SGHRS, CDR2 YFSETQ. V dropped 1 base and J dropped 3 bases, with 18 bases sitting between them. CDR3 sequence (DNA): TGCGCCAGCAGCTTGTCCCCAGCGATCATAGGGACAGATACGCAGTATTTT. Translation gives CASSLSPAIIGTDTQYF.

The chain joins TRBV4-2 to TRBJ1-4; no clear D gene. Germline V gene sequence: CDR1 LGHNA, CDR2 YNFKEQ. This CDR3 region has 15 residues. V was cut by 0 bases and J by 4 bases, with 9 bases left in between. The CDR3 coding sequence is TGTGCCAGCAGCCAAGAAACCAGCTATAATGAAAAACTGTTTTTT. Encoded protein: CASSQETSYNEKLFF.

This clonotype was observed a few times. This sequence may be a read error, since a much larger clone differs from it by one base. CDR3 coding DNA: TGTGCCTGCAGCCATGGTGGCGACATTCAGTACTTC. This codes for CACSHGGDIQYF. The V call is TRBV3-1, the J call TRBJ2-4; D unclear. The CDR3 spans 12 residues. The germline V gene encodes CDR1 LGHDT and CDR2 YNNKEL (reference sequence).

The chain employs TRBV12-3 or TRBV12-4 and TRBJ2-1, with TRBD1 matching over 8 bases. Trimming cost V 1 base and J 8 bases; bases outside gene matches: 7. This CDR3 is built from 15 residues. In DNA form, the CDR3 reads TGTGCCAGCAGTTTAGGGACAGGGTCAACCGATGAGCAGTTCTTC. Amino acid sequence: CASSLGTGSTDEQFF.